This T cell receptor beta chain was identified in a study of cytomegalovirus exposure and HLA in healthy donors. Study-level information: An earlier analysis found 117 million unique TCR beta sequences from approximately 200 million T cells.

Researchers ran the PCR with 60 Vbeta and 13 Jbeta primers. Original methodology: There were about 88 million unique TCR beta chains by a later count, and some 12 million of them were shared. The assay was immunoSEQ multiplex PCR, and TCRdb's table has in-frame clones only and misses some. That table furnishes V, J and clone size, whereas the DNA furnished D and trimming. In the table there are about 150,000 clones, more than 80% of which are singletons. Whole-study findings and limits: A later analysis reportedly found that, within productive TCRs, an Asian-associated ancestry cluster had fewer N-insertions than the mean observed across the roughly 730 donors. In a later analysis, at a false discovery rate of 0.05, roughly 18,000 TCR beta sequences were associated with HLA alleles.

Per germline, CDR1 SGHTA and CDR2 FQGTGA. The CDR3 has 14 residues. The V and J ends lost 2 bases and 1 base, in that order; junction bases with no gene match: 1. As concerns this clone: The target antigen is unknown.

Sequencing used PBMCs. This clonotype was obtained from a male donor in good health and CMV-seronegative. This rearrangement joins TRBV7-3 to TRBJ1-1, with TRBD1 identical over 7 bases. CDR3 sequence (DNA): TGTGCCAGCAGCTTAGACAGGGCGAACACTGAAGCTTTCTTT. This encodes CASSLDRANTEAFF.